The 10 T cell receptor beta chains presented below share a single source sample, sequenced in a study of shared clonotypes between healthy human individuals. Naive CD8 populations comprised CD45RO-negative cells positively selected for CCR7, excluding terminally differentiated effector memory CD45RA+ cells. Libraries were prepared by immunoSEQ multiplex PCR; TCRdb keeps only in-frame clonotypes and omits some of them. The repertoire holds fewer than 1 million clones, 90% to 97% seen once, with approximately 0.2% in the top ten. The sample comprised naive CD8+ T cells sorted from blood. Receptors originate from a man aged 30 to 39 in good health.

V usage is TRBV25-1 and J usage is TRBJ1-5, with D possibly matching TRBD1 (5 bases). Germline-derived CDR1 and CDR2 are MGHDK and SYGVNS. The CDR3 sequence is 14 residues long. The ends were cut back, 6 bases at V and 4 bases at J, with 13 bases in the middle. The CDR3 coding sequence is TGTGCCAGCAGCTGGGACGGATCAAATCAGCCCCAGCATTTT. The encoded protein is CASSWDGSNQPQHF.

J is TRBJ2-7 and V is TRBV7-2; 7 bases line up with TRBD2. Germline V lookup: CDR1 SGHTA, CDR2 FQGNSA. The CDR3 totals 16 residues. With 2 bases clipped from V and 2 bases from J, the junction kept 9 bases outside the gene matches. DNA for the CDR3: TGTGCCAGCAGCTTATCCATCCGCGGGAGCACCTACGAGCAGTACTTC. Protein product: CASSLSIRGSTYEQYF.

V is TRBV11-2 and J is TRBJ2-1, with TRBD2 identical over 9 bases. This CDR3 has 14 residues. The J segment lost 7 bases and the V segment lost 3 bases, leaving 4 bases of the junction unmatched. CDR1 is SGHAT, CDR2 FQNNGV, per germline. The CDR3 here is CASSFSGSWNEQFF. The DNA for the CDR3 is TGTGCCAGCAGCTTTAGCGGGAGTTGGAATGAGCAGTTCTTC.

The chain recombines TRBV7-9 with TRBJ2-2, with 8 bases aligning to TRBD1. The germline CDR1 and CDR2 sequences are SEHNR and FQNEAQ (reference sequence). The CDR3 contains 14 residues. Germline trimming cut 5 bases from V and 11 bases from J; bases unmatched to any gene: 10. CDR3 sequence reads: CASSIGLDRAELFF. DNA for the CDR3: TGTGCCAGCAGCATAGGCTTGGACAGGGCTGAGCTGTTTTTT.

As regards this clone: The junction shows a germline mismatch at one end, possibly a read error. This chain uses TRBV27 with TRBJ1-5; 7 nucleotides agree with TRBD1. The CDR3 is 15 amino acids. The V gene's germline CDR1 is MNHEY and CDR2 SMNVEV (reference sequence). CDR3 region: CASSLSTGSNQPQHF. CDR3 nucleotide sequence: TGTGCCAGCAGTCTATCGACAGGGTCCAATCAGCCCCAGCATTTT.

V and J are TRBV7-9 and TRBJ2-7; 10 positions agree with TRBD2. The germline CDR1 and CDR2 sequences are SEHNR and FQNEAQ (reference sequence). Trimming took 1 base from V and 5 from J; bases not matched to a gene: 5. This CDR3 region has 15 residues. The CDR3, as DNA: TGTGCCAGCAGCTTAGTTGAAGCGGGAGGGCACGAGCAGTACTTC. This encodes CASSLVEAGGHEQYF.

The chain joins TRBV11-2 to TRBJ1-5; 7 bases fit TRBD1. The CDR3 totals 15 residues. V lost 6 bases and J lost 4; bases outside the gene matches: 9. Germline-derived CDR1 and CDR2 are SGHAT and FQNNGV. The CDR3 nucleotides read TGTGCCAGCAGTCCGGGGGACAGCCTAAATCAGCCCCAGCATTTT. Translated: CASSPGDSLNQPQHF.

This chain uses TRBV14 with TRBJ2-7; tentatively, D is TRBD1 or TRBD2 (5 bases each). Germline CDR1 reads SGHDN; CDR2 reads FVKESK. V was shortened by 1 base and J by 4 bases, with 14 bases between the two germline ends. The CDR3 consists of 15 residues. Here the CDR3 reads CASSQGLGVNYEQYF. DNA of the CDR3: TGTGCCAGCAGCCAAGGGTTGGGGGTGAATTACGAGCAGTACTTC.

The chain is built from TRBV25-1 and TRBJ2-7; D tentatively reads TRBD1 or TRBD2 (5 bases each). Germline V gives CDR1 MGHDK, CDR2 SYGVNS. CDR3 length: 14 amino acids. Trimming stripped 6 bases from V and 0 bases from J, with 12 bases between. CDR3 in amino acids: CASSTGTSSYEQYF. The CDR3, as DNA: TGTGCCAGCAGCACCGGGACCAGCTCCTACGAGCAGTACTTC.

V is TRBV28 and J is TRBJ1-4, with 9 nucleotides matching TRBD1. This CDR3 is built from 17 residues. The germline V gene has CDR1 MDHEN and CDR2 SYDVKM. V was clipped by 4 bases and J by 3 bases; unmatched bases: 9. The DNA of the CDR3 is TGTGCCAGCAGTTCCCGGGACAGGGCTTCGTCTAATGAAAAACTGTTTTTT. Translation gives CASSSRDRASSNEKLFF. Variable domain in full (rest from reference TRBV28 and TRBJ1-4): DVKVTQSSRYLVKRTGEKVFLECVQDMDHENMFWYRQDPGLGLRLIYFSYDVKMKEKGDIPEGYSVSREKKERFSLILESASTNQTSMYLCASSSRDRASSNEKLFFGSGTQLSVL.